These 17 T cell receptor beta chains were sequenced from one sample in a study of blood T cells in healthy people across ages. Together with a sample-barcoded 5' primer, a J-beta primer mix was included in a second PCR lasting roughly 6 to 12 cycles. TCRdb called the 5' RACE reads again in MiXCR, with one record for every CDR3 protein. The sample has 550,000 to 750,000 distinct CDR3 sequences, roughly 21% seen once. The sequenced sample consisted of blood. These receptors were obtained from a man between 65 and 85 years old in good health.

The J gene is TRBJ1-1, the V gene TRBV5-1; D is uncertain. Trimming shortened V by 0 bases and J by 5 bases, and 11 bases separated the two germline ends. Germline V gives CDR1 SGHRS, CDR2 YFSETQ. The CDR3 sequence is 14 residues long. CDR3 region: CASSLDPRETEAFF. In DNA form, the CDR3 reads TGCGCCAGCAGCTTGGACCCCCGGGAAACTGAAGCTTTCTTT.

This sequence joins TRBV27 and TRBJ2-1; the D gene is possibly TRBD2 (6 bases). The CDR3 runs 13 residues. V lost 0 bases, J lost 8 bases, and 8 bases lay in between. Looked up from germline, CDR1 is MNHEY and CDR2 is SMNVEV (reference sequence). CDR3 nucleotides: TGTGCCAGCAGTTTATCGGGGGGACATGAGCAGTTCTTC. Protein sequence: CASSLSGGHEQFF.

The sample holds a few counts of this clonotype. The CDR3 loop is CSVDSGTYNEQFF. The DNA of the CDR3 is TGCAGCGTTGATAGCGGGACCTACAATGAGCAGTTCTTC. The rearrangement uses TRBV29-1 and TRBJ2-1, with 8 bases aligning to TRBD2. The length of the CDR3 is 13 residues. Trimming took 3 bases from V and 2 from J; bases not matched to a gene: 0. Germline assignment: CDR1 SQVTM and CDR2 ANQGSEA.

The chain couples TRBV29-1 to TRBJ2-1; TRBD2 matches at 14 bases. CDR1 is SQVTM, CDR2 ANQGSEA, per germline. The CDR3 is 18 amino acids. V trimming: 5 bases; J trimming: 5 bases; junction bases outside the gene matches: 14. The CDR3 DNA is TGCAGCGTTTATTCCGGGACTAGCGGGAGCTCGTGGGACAATGAGCAGTTCTTC. Protein: CSVYSGTSGSSWDNEQFF.

This clonotype has a single count. The chain couples TRBV20-1 to TRBJ2-3, with TRBD2 matching 10 bases. The CDR3 is 16 amino acids. J was trimmed by 5 bases and V by 3 bases; bases with no gene match: 11. The germline V gene encodes CDR1 DFQATT and CDR2 SNEGSKA (reference sequence). The DNA for the CDR3 is TGCAGTGCTAGGGCACCCCTAGCGGGAGACGGAGATACGCAGTATTTT. It translates to CSARAPLAGDGDTQYF.

V is TRBV7-9 and J is TRBJ2-2, with 9 bases matching TRBD1. This CDR3 region has 15 residues. Germline values: CDR1 SEHNR, CDR2 FQNEAQ (reference sequence). J gave up 4 bases and V 1 base, and 1 base lay outside the gene matches. The CDR3 is CASSLGDRATGELFF. Written as DNA, the CDR3 is TGTGCCAGCAGCTTAGGGGACAGGGCCACCGGGGAGCTGTTTTTT.

This clonotype turned up a few times. V is TRBV5-1 and J is TRBJ2-5; 12 positions match TRBD2. The assigned J gene may be wrong: the sequence end matches TRBJ2-7 better. The V gene's germline CDR1 is SGHRS and CDR2 YFSETQ. The CDR3 totals 16 residues. CDR3 nucleotide sequence: TGCGCCAGCAGCTTGGGTACTAGCGGGGGGACCTACGAGCAGTACTTC. Amino acids: CASSLGTSGGTYEQYF.

At least ten counts were recorded for this clonotype. V and J are TRBV20-1 and TRBJ2-5; possibly TRBD2 for D (6 bases). The CDR3 has 13 amino acids. From germline, CDR1 is DFQATT and CDR2 SNEGSKA (reference sequence). V lost 5 bases and J 1 base, leaving 11 bases between the germline ends. The CDR3 nucleotides read TGCAGTGCTGCCTTTAGCGGCCAAGAGACCCAGTACTTC. This encodes CSAAFSGQETQYF.

This chain connects TRBV20-1 to TRBJ2-1; perhaps TRBD2 as D (6 bases). Trimming pared 3 bases from V and 2 bases from J, leaving 11 bases between. Germline lookup yields CDR1 DFQATT and CDR2 SNEGSKA (reference sequence). The CDR3 is made up of 14 amino acids. The CDR3 DNA reads TGCAGTGCTAGTCTGGGGGGAGCCTACAATGAGCAGTTCTTC. Translation gives CSASLGGAYNEQFF.

The chain has TRBV24-1 and TRBJ2-1; 10 positions agree with TRBD2. V shed 0 bases and J 4 bases; nucleotides not matched to a gene: 5. The V gene's germline CDR1 is KGHDR and CDR2 SFDVKD. The CDR3 has 17 residues. The CDR3 DNA reads as TGTGCCACCAGTGATTTGTCCGGGACTAGCGATTACAATGAGCAGTTCTTC. Amino acids: CATSDLSGTSDYNEQFF.

The V gene is TRBV7-8, the J gene TRBJ2-5; 7 positions agree with TRBD1. The end of the DNA is better explained by TRBJ2-7, so the J call may be wrong. The CDR3 has 14 residues. The germline gives CDR1 SGHVS, CDR2 FQNEAQ. CDR3 sequence (DNA): TGTGCCAGCAGCTTAGGGGGGACAGTCTACGAGCAGTACTTC. It specifies CASSLGGTVYEQYF.

This clonotype was picked up a small number of times. The genes are TRBV2 and TRBJ2-1; a weak D match, TRBD2 (6 bases). The germline CDR1 and CDR2 sequences are SNHLY and FYNNEI. The length of the CDR3 is 16 residues. V gave up 3 bases and J gave up 5 bases, with 17 bases separating them. Here the CDR3 reads CASSDITGEFHNEQFF. CDR3 bases: TGTGCCAGCAGTGATATAACGGGAGAATTCCACAATGAGCAGTTCTTC.

This clonotype has at least ten counts. The gene calls are TRBV20-1 and TRBJ2-7; 7 positions agree with TRBD1. CDR3 length: 13 residues. Per germline, CDR1 DFQATT and CDR2 SNEGSKA (reference sequence). Trimming removed 5 bases from V and 3 bases from J; junction bases left unmatched: 7. Here the CDR3 reads CSAGKTGNYEQYF. CDR3 DNA sequence: TGCAGTGCTGGAAAGACAGGGAACTACGAGCAGTACTTC.

This clonotype was picked up a small number of times. CDR3 sequence reads: CSVETSGSPTDTQYF. CDR3 in DNA: TGCAGCGTGGAGACTAGCGGGAGCCCCACAGATACGCAGTATTTT. J is TRBJ2-3 and V is TRBV29-1, with TRBD2 matching over 12 bases. CDR3 size: 15 residues. Unmatched junction bases numbered 6, after V lost 6 bases and J lost 2 bases. The germline V gene encodes CDR1 SQVTM and CDR2 ANQGSEA.

This clonotype was detected only a few times. This rearrangement joins TRBV2 to TRBJ1-1, with 11 bases that match TRBD1. The CDR3 has 16 residues. J lost 7 bases, V lost 7 bases, and 14 bases had no gene match. Germline V gene data show CDR1 as SNHLY and CDR2 as FYNNEI. The chain's CDR3 is CASTPLQGTGGLEAFF. The CDR3, as DNA: TGTGCCAGCACCCCCCTGCAAGGGACAGGGGGGCTTGAAGCTTTCTTT.

The chain has TRBV29-1 and TRBJ2-5; D call uncertain. Deletions cut 0 bases from V and 5 bases from J, with 10 bases between. The CDR3 is 13 amino acids. Germline assignment: CDR1 SQVTM and CDR2 ANQGSEA. The CDR3 nucleotides read TGCAGCGTTGAAGAATTGGTTGGGGAGACCCAGTACTTC. Its protein product is CSVEELVGETQYF.

This clonotype was observed a few times. The chain combines TRBV5-1 with TRBJ2-3, with D tentatively TRBD2 (5 bases). V was trimmed by 1 base and J by 6 bases, leaving 9 bases between them. This CDR3 region has 13 residues. Germline V CDR1 and CDR2: SGHRS, YFSETQ. As DNA, the CDR3 is TGCGCCAGCAGCTTGCAACAGCGGGATACGCAGTATTTT. Translation gives CASSLQQRDTQYF.